This T cell receptor beta chain was sequenced during a study of blood T cell repertoires in COVID-19. Study summary: Acute and convalescent COVID-19 specimens originated in the United States, Italy and Spain. Sources were T cells, B-cell-depleted T cells, or PBMCs; the material itself was cDNA or gDNA.

Authors' data handling: Counts of nucleated cells, estimated from reference gene primer amplification, were obtained. Profiled with immunoSEQ multiplex PCR; TCRdb holds only in-frame clones, not every one. Clone size and the V and J calls come from that table; the DNA yielded D and trimming. The data show over 85,000 clones, with around four fifths seen just once and 3% to 4% held by the top ten. Concerning this clone itself: Other DNA sequences from this sample encode an identical CDR3 as well.

There are 13 residues in the CDR3. Germline CDR1 LGHNA, CDR2 YSLEER. Trimming took off 3 bases at V and 1 base at J, with 6 bases between the two ends. The TCR originated in a middle-aged man with acute or convalescent COVID-19. The sequencing sample was made of peripheral blood. The rearrangement joins TRBV4-3 to TRBJ1-1; TRBD1 might be the D (6 bases). The CDR3 here is CASSQGQNTEAFF. In DNA, the CDR3 is TGCGCCAGCAGCCAGGGACAGAACACTGAAGCTTTCTTT.